Described below is a single T cell receptor (beta chain) sequence and its context. As yet, its antigen is unknown. This sample stems from a study of hypomethylating agent response in myelodysplastic syndrome. Turning to the study itself: Of patients, most of the 11 got azacitidine and 3 of 11 decitabine.

Using immunoSEQ multiplex PCR, the repertoire was profiled, and TCRdb retains in-frame clones only, with some absent. The data hold 2,900 or so clones, with roughly 77% observed a single time. The study's findings and limits: Only approximately ten patients were analyzed in this small cohort.

This TCR was recovered from a human donor with myelodysplastic syndrome. The sample here was bone marrow, taken before or after starting hypomethylating agent treatment for myelodysplastic syndrome (not recorded which).

CDR3 in amino acids: CASSLTSGGAWETQYF. In nucleotides, the CDR3 is TGCGCCAGCAGCTTGACTAGCGGGGGGGCATGGGAGACCCAGTACTTC. The chain recombines TRBV5-1 with TRBJ2-5; 13 bases match TRBD2. CDR1 is SGHRS, CDR2 YFSETQ, per germline. The CDR3 extends over 16 amino acids. J lost 5 bases, V lost 1 base, and 5 bases had no gene match. Variable domain in full (rest from reference TRBV5-1 and TRBJ2-5): KAGVTQTPRYLIKTRGQQVTLSCSPISGHRSVSWYQQTPGQGLQFLFEYFSETQRNKGNFPGRFSGRQFSNSRSEMNVSTLELGDSALYLCASSLTSGGAWETQYFGPGTRLLVL.